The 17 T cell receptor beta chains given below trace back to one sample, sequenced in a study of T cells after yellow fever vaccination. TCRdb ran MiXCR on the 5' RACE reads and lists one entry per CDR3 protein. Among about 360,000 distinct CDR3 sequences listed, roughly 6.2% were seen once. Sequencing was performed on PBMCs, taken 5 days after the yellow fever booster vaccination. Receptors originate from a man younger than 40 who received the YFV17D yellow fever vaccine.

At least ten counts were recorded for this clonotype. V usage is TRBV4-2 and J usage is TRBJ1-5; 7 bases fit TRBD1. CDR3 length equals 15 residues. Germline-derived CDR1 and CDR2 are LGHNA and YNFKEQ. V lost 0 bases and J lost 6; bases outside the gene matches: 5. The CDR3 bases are TGTGCCAGCAGCCAAGATGGGCCAGGGGGTCAGCCCCAGCATTTT. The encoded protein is CASSQDGPGGQPQHF.

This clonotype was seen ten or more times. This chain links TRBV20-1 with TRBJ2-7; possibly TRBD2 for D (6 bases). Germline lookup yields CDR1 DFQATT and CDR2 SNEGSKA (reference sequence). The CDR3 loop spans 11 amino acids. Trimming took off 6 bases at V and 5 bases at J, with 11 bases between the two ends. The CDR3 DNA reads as TGCAGTGCCGGGGGACCCGACGAGCAGTACTTC. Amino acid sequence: CSAGGPDEQYF.

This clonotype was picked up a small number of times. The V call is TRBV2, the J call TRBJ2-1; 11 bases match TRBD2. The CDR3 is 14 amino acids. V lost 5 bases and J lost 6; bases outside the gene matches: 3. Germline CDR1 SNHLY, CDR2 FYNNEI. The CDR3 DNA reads TGTGCCAGCAGTTCACTAGCGGGAGTCAATGAGCAGTTCTTC. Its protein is CASSSLAGVNEQFF.

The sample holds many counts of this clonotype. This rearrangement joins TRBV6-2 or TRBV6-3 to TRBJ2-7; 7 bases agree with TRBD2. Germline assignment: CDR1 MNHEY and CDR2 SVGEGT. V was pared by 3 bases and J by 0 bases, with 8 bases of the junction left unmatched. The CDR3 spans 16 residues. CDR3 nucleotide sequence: TGTGCCAGCAGTTATTCCCTCGGGACTAACTCCTACGAGCAGTACTTC. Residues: CASSYSLGTNSYEQYF.

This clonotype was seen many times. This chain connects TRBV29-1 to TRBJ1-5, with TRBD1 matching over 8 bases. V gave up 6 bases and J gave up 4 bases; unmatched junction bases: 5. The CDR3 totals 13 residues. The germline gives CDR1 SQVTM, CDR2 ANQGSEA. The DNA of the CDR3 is TGCAGCGTCGGTGGACAGGGAAATCAGCCCCAGCATTTT. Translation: CSVGGQGNQPQHF.

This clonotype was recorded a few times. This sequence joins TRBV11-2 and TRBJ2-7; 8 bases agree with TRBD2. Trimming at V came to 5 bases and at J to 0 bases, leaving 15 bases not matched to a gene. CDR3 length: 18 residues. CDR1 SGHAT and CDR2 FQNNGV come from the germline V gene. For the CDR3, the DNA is TGTGCCAGCAGCCTACGGAAAAAGACTAGCGTTTCCTCCTACGAGCAGTACTTC. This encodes CASSLRKKTSVSSYEQYF.

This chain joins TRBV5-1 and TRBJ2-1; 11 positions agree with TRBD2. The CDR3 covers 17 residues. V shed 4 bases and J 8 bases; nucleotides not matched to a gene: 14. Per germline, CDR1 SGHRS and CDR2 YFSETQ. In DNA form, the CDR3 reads TGCGCCAGCAGCCTTTGGGCCACTAGCGGGAGTTCCTATGAGCAGTTCTTC. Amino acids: CASSLWATSGSSYEQFF.

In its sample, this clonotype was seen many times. The CDR3 protein is CAISEVGSLGEKLFF. The CDR3 bases are TGTGCCATCAGTGAGGTGGGATCGTTAGGTGAAAAACTGTTTTTT. The V call is TRBV10-3, the J call TRBJ1-4; unclear D gene. The germline V and J ends were trimmed by 2 bases and 7 bases, with 14 bases remaining between them. The CDR3 is made up of 15 amino acids. Germline V CDR1 and CDR2: ENHRY, SYGVKD.

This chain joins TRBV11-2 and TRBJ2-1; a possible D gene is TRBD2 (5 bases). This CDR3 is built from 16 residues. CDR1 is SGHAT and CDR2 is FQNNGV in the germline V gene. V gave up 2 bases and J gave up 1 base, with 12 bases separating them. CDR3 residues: CASSLLGRGSYNEQFF. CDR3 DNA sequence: TGTGCCAGCAGCTTATTAGGGAGAGGGTCCTACAATGAGCAGTTCTTC.

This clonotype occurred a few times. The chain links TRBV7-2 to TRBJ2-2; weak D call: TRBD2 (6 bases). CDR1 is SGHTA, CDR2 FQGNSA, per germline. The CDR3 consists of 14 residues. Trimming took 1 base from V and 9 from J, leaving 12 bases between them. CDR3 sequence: CASSLVGGARELFF. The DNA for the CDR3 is TGTGCCAGCAGCTTAGTTGGAGGGGCCAGGGAGCTGTTTTTT.

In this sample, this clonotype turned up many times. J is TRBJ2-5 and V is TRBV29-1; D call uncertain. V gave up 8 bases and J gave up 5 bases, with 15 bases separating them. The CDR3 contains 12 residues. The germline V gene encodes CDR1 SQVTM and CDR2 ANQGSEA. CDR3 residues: CSTVFGQETQYF. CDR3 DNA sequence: TGCAGCACTGTTTTTGGTCAGGAGACCCAGTACTTC.

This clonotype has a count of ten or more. The CDR3 spells CASSKVTGQGRYGYTF. The DNA of the CDR3 is TGTGCCAGCAGCAAAGTTACAGGTCAAGGGCGATATGGCTACACCTTC. V and J are TRBV21-1 and TRBJ1-2; whether TRBD1, the table's D call, matches the DNA was not checked. TRBV21-1 is termed a pseudogene. The CDR3 loop spans 16 amino acids.

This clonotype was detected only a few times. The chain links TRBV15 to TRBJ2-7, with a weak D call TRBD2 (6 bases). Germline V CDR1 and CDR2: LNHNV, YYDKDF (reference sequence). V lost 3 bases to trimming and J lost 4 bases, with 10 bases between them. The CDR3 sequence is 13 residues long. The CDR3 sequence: CATSRAGHYEQYF. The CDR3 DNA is TGTGCCACCAGCAGGGCGGGGCATTACGAGCAGTACTTC.

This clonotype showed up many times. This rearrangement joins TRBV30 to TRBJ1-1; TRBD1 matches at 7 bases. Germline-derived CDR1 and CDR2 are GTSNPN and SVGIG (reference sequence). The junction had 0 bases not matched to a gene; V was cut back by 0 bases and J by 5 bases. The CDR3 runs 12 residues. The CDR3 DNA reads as TGTGCCTGGAGTGTACAGGGGACTGAAGCTTTCTTT. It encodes CAWSVQGTEAFF.

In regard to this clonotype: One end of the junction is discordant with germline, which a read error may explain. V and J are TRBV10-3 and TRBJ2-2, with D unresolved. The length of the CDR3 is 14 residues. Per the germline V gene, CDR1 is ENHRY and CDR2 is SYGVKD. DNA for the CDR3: TGTGCCATCACGGCAGGCCTAGTCACCGCGGAGCTGTTTTTT. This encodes CAITAGLVTAELFF.

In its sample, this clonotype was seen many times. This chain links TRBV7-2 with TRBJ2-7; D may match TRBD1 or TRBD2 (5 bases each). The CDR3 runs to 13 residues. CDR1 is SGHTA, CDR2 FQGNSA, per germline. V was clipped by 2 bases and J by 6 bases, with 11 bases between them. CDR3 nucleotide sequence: TGTGCCAGCAGCTTAAACCCAGGGACCGAGCAGTACTTC. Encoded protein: CASSLNPGTEQYF.

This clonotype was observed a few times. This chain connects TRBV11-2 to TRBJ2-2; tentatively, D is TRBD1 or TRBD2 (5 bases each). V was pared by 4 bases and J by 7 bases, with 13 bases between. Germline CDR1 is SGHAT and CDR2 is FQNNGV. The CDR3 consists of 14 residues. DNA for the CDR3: TGTGCCAGCAGCTCCTTTGGGACGGGCGGGGAGCTGTTTTTT. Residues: CASSSFGTGGELFF. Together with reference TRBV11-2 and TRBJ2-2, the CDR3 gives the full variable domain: EAGVAQSPRYKIIEKRQSVAFWCNPISGHATLYWYQQILGQGPKLLIQFQNNGVVDDSQLPKDRFSAERLKGVDSTLKIQPAKLEDSAVYLCASSSFGTGGELFFGEGSRLTVL.